A selection of T cell receptor beta chains follows, all from one sample in a study of cytomegalovirus exposure and HLA in healthy donors. The assay was immunoSEQ multiplex PCR, and TCRdb's table has in-frame clones only and misses some. Counted here are 95,000 to 150,000 clones, roughly nine tenths occurring once; the ten biggest clones make up 2% to 2.5%. The sequencing sample was made of PBMCs. Receptors were obtained from a young woman in good health and CMV-seronegative. Each CDR3 is given with its conserved first and last residue. A D gene is named only where the DNA matches it firmly. Expanded clones get a size class; other rows say once, few or many, or leave the size out.

clone size: .
V gene: TRBV27
J gene: TRBJ2-2
D gene: .
CDR3 DNA: TGTGCCAGCAGTTTAGTCGTTAAGGGGGATAACACCGGGGAGCTGTTTTTT
CDR3 protein: CASSLVVKGDNTGELFF

clone size: .
V gene: TRBV15
J gene: TRBJ2-5
D gene: TRBD2
CDR3 DNA: TGTGCCACCAGCAGATCCACTAGCGGGAGGGAGCAAGAGACCCAGTACTTC
CDR3 protein: CATSRSTSGREQETQYF

clone size: .
V gene: TRBV5-4
J gene: TRBJ1-3
D gene: .
CDR3 DNA: TGTGCCAGCAGCTTCGGCCAGGGGATTACCTCTGGAAACACCATATATTTT
CDR3 protein: CASSFGQGITSGNTIYF

clone size: .
V gene: TRBV11-2
J gene: TRBJ2-3
D gene: TRBD1
CDR3 DNA: TGTGCCAGCAGCTTCAGGGGGTTTGGCACAGATACGCAGTATTTT
CDR3 protein: CASSFRGFGTDTQYF

clone size: .
V gene: TRBV2
J gene: TRBJ1-1
D gene: .
CDR3 DNA: TGTGCCAGCAAAGGGGGCACTGAAGCTTTCTTT
CDR3 protein: CASKGGTEAFF

clone size: .
V gene: TRBV11-2
J gene: TRBJ2-3
D gene: TRBD2
CDR3 DNA: TGTGCCAGCAGCTTACTTGAACTAGCGGAGGGCACAGATACGCAGTATTTT
CDR3 protein: CASSLLELAEGTDTQYF

clone size: .
V gene: TRBV12-5
J gene: TRBJ2-1
D gene: TRBD2
CDR3 DNA: TGTGCTAGTGGCCCAAACTCGAGCGGGAGTTCCTACAATGAGCAGTTCTTC
CDR3 protein: CASGPNSSGSSYNEQFF

clone size: .
V gene: TRBV7-9
J gene: TRBJ2-3
D gene: .
CDR3 DNA: TGTGCCAGCAGCCTCAGGCCGGGGGATTACACAGATACGCAGTATTTT
CDR3 protein: CASSLRPGDYTDTQYF

clone size: .
V gene: TRBV28
J gene: TRBJ1-3
D gene: .
CDR3 DNA: TGTGCCAGCACACGCGGGGGCTTCGGAAACACCATATATTTT
CDR3 protein: CASTRGGFGNTIYF

clone size: once
V gene: TRBV5-4
J gene: TRBJ2-1
D gene: TRBD2
CDR3 DNA: TGTGCCAGCAGCTCGGGTCCTAGCGGGAGTTACAATGAGCAGTTCTTC
CDR3 protein: CASSSGPSGSYNEQFF

clone size: few
V gene: TRBV7-9
J gene: TRBJ1-5
D gene: .
CDR3 DNA: TGTGCCAGCAGCCTCGGACGGGGGAGCAATCAGCCCCAGCATTTT
CDR3 protein: CASSLGRGSNQPQHF

clone size: .
V gene: TRBV28
J gene: TRBJ2-3
D gene: .
CDR3 DNA: TGTGCCAGCACCATGAGCGGGAGCACAGATACGCAGTATTTT
CDR3 protein: CASTMSGSTDTQYF

clone size: .
V gene: TRBV27
J gene: TRBJ2-7
D gene: TRBD2
CDR3 DNA: TGTGCTAGCAGAACATACCGGGAGGGGTCTTACTACGAGCAGTACTTC
CDR3 protein: CASRTYREGSYYEQYF

clone size: .
V gene: TRBV6-5
J gene: TRBJ1-1
D gene: TRBD1
CDR3 DNA: TGTGCCAGCACTGGGACAGGGGGCACTGAAGCTTTCTTT
CDR3 protein: CASTGTGGTEAFF

clone size: .
V gene: TRBV4-1
J gene: TRBJ2-7
D gene: .
CDR3 DNA: TGCGCCAGCAGCCAAGAAGGCCTATACAGTGTGCAGTACTTC
CDR3 protein: CASSQEGLYSVQYF

clone size: .
V gene: TRBV11-3
J gene: TRBJ2-1
D gene: TRBD2
CDR3 DNA: TGTGCCAGCAGCTCCTTAGCGGGAGCGGGCTTGCATGAGCAGTTCTTC
CDR3 protein: CASSSLAGAGLHEQFF

clone size: .
V gene: TRBV11-3
J gene: TRBJ2-7
D gene: TRBD1
CDR3 DNA: TGTGCCAGCAGCTTAGGTGACAGGGTAAGCTCCTACGAGCAGTACTTC
CDR3 protein: CASSLGDRVSSYEQYF

clone size: few
V gene: TRBV7-9
J gene: TRBJ2-1
D gene: .
CDR3 DNA: TGTGCCAGCAGCCGCCGCGAACTTAGCGGCTCTTATTACAATGAGCAGTTCTTC
CDR3 protein: CASSRRELSGSYYNEQFF

clone size: .
V gene: TRBV27
J gene: TRBJ2-7
D gene: .
CDR3 DNA: TGTGCCAGCAGTTTAACCCGGACGGACATCGCCTACGAGCAGTACTTC
CDR3 protein: CASSLTRTDIAYEQYF

clone size: .
V gene: TRBV6-5
J gene: TRBJ1-1
D gene: .
CDR3 DNA: TGTGCCAGCAGCTCCGACAGGAGGAACACTGAAGCTTTCTTT
CDR3 protein: CASSSDRRNTEAFF

clone size: .
V gene: TRBV6-1
J gene: TRBJ2-7
D gene: TRBD2
CDR3 DNA: TGTGCCAGCAGTGACCCATGGGGGGGACTAGCTCAAGAGCAGTACTTC
CDR3 protein: CASSDPWGGLAQEQYF

clone size: .
V gene: TRBV5-4
J gene: TRBJ1-2
D gene: TRBD1
CDR3 DNA: TGTGCCAGCAGCCACTGGGACAGAACCTATGGCTACACCTTC
CDR3 protein: CASSHWDRTYGYTF

clone size: once
V gene: TRBV7-2
J gene: TRBJ1-2
D gene: TRBD1
CDR3 DNA: TGTGCCAGCAGCCAGACAGGGGGCCATGATAGAGGCTACACCTTC
CDR3 protein: CASSQTGGHDRGYTF

clone size: once
V gene: TRBV18
J gene: TRBJ2-7
D gene: TRBD2
CDR3 DNA: TGTGCCAGCTCACCCGGGACTAGTAAGTTCGAGCAGTACTTC
CDR3 protein: CASSPGTSKFEQYF

clone size: .
V gene: TRBV4-1
J gene: TRBJ2-5
D gene: TRBD2
CDR3 DNA: TGCGCCAGCAGCTTAAGGGAGGGACAAGAGACCCAGTACTTC
CDR3 protein: CASSLREGQETQYF

clone size: .
V gene: TRBV5-8
J gene: TRBJ2-3
D gene: TRBD2
CDR3 DNA: TGTGCCAGCAGCCCCGGACTAGCGGGAGCGGGTACGCAGTATTTT
CDR3 protein: CASSPGLAGAGTQYF

clone size: .
V gene: TRBV5-4
J gene: TRBJ2-1
D gene: .
CDR3 DNA: TGTGCCAGCAGCTTTTTCAGCTACAATGAGCAGTTCTTC
CDR3 protein: CASSFFSYNEQFF

clone size: few
V gene: TRBV4-1
J gene: TRBJ2-1
D gene: TRBD2
CDR3 DNA: TGCGCCAGCAGCCAAGCCTGGACTAGCGGCGGGAATGAGCAGTTCTTC
CDR3 protein: CASSQAWTSGGNEQFF

clone size: .
V gene: TRBV6-1
J gene: TRBJ1-1
D gene: .
CDR3 DNA: TGTGCCAGCAGTCCTAAGCGGGTGAGGGCTGAAGCTTTCTTT
CDR3 protein: CASSPKRVRAEAFF

clone size: .
V gene: TRBV13
J gene: TRBJ1-2
D gene: .
CDR3 DNA: TGTGCCAGCAGCGGAGGCGCTAACTATGGCTACACCTTC
CDR3 protein: CASSGGANYGYTF

clone size: .
V gene: TRBV11-2
J gene: TRBJ2-7
D gene: .
CDR3 DNA: TGTGCCAGCAGCACGTCCGGACACAGCTACGAGCAGTACTTC
CDR3 protein: CASSTSGHSYEQYF

clone size: .
V gene: TRBV29-1
J gene: TRBJ1-2
D gene: .
CDR3 DNA: TGCAGCGTTGAGCTCCAGGGAACCTCTGGCTACACCTTC
CDR3 protein: CSVELQGTSGYTF

clone size: .
V gene: TRBV5-1
J gene: TRBJ2-5
D gene: TRBD2
CDR3 DNA: TGCGCCAGCAGCTTGGCGTTGAGCGGGAGAAATGGAGAGACCCAGTACTTC
CDR3 protein: CASSLALSGRNGETQYF

clone size: .
V gene: TRBV11-2
J gene: TRBJ2-2
D gene: .
CDR3 DNA: TGTGCCAGCAGCTTAGCAGGGTCCGGGGAGCTGTTTTTT
CDR3 protein: CASSLAGSGELFF

clone size: .
V gene: TRBV2
J gene: TRBJ2-3
D gene: TRBD2
CDR3 DNA: TGTGCCAGCAGCGCGAGGACTAGCGGGAGAGCGACAGATACGCAGTATTTT
CDR3 protein: CASSARTSGRATDTQYF

clone size: .
V gene: TRBV29-1
J gene: TRBJ2-7
D gene: .
CDR3 DNA: TGCAGCGCTCGAGGTTCAGCGGGCCCCGCGAACGAGCAGTACTTC
CDR3 protein: CSARGSAGPANEQYF

clone size: .
V gene: TRBV6-5
J gene: TRBJ2-4
D gene: .
CDR3 DNA: TGTGCCAGCAGACCAGTGAGGATGGCCAAAAACATTCAGTACTTC
CDR3 protein: CASRPVRMAKNIQYF

clone size: .
V gene: TRBV9
J gene: TRBJ1-2
D gene: .
CDR3 DNA: TGTGCCAGCAGCCCCAATCCAGGGTATGGCTACACCTTC
CDR3 protein: CASSPNPGYGYTF

clone size: .
V gene: TRBV2
J gene: TRBJ2-3
D gene: .
CDR3 DNA: TGTGCCAGCAAGGGGGGACAGAGCACAGATACGCAGTATTTT
CDR3 protein: CASKGGQSTDTQYF

clone size: .
V gene: TRBV27
J gene: TRBJ1-5
D gene: .
CDR3 DNA: TGTGCCAGCAGCAGGGGAATTAGCAATCAGCCCCAGCATTTT
CDR3 protein: CASSRGISNQPQHF

clone size: .
V gene: TRBV19
J gene: TRBJ1-5
D gene: TRBD1
CDR3 DNA: TGTGCCAGTCGACAGGGGGCCGGGGAGCCCCAGCATTTT
CDR3 protein: CASRQGAGEPQHF

clone size: .
V gene: TRBV5-1
J gene: TRBJ2-1
D gene: .
CDR3 DNA: TGCGCCAGCAGCCCCCCTGGAGGGTACAATGAGCAGTTCTTC
CDR3 protein: CASSPPGGYNEQFF

clone size: few
V gene: TRBV6-5
J gene: TRBJ1-5
D gene: .
CDR3 DNA: TGTGCCAGCAGTACCCGGACCGGGGCCCAGCATTTT
CDR3 protein: CASSTRTGAQHF

clone size: .
V gene: TRBV7-6
J gene: TRBJ2-2
D gene: TRBD1
CDR3 DNA: TGTGCCAGCAGCCTTGGGACAGGCACCGGGGAGCTGTTTTTT
CDR3 protein: CASSLGTGTGELFF